The present T cell receptor beta chain was sequenced within a study of monozygotic twins with inflammatory bowel disease (dated by TCRdb to between 2019 and 2020). General notes on the study: In total, around 28 monozygotic twin pairs made up the full study: 19 Danish pairs, all IBD-discordant, plus nine German pairs, of which four were IBD-concordant and five were IBD-discordant. The search for disease-associated traits relied mainly on comparing IBD patients with their genetically identical healthy co-twins within discordant pairs. Each individual had, on average, about 151 000 unique TCRalpha sequences and 181 000 unique TCRbeta sequences available for analysis.

Summary of the overall study and its limitations: Concordant and discordant twins showed no difference in repertoire similarity, possibly because of limited statistical power. Fewer clonotypes were shared with other individuals by IBD patients than by healthy twins, most markedly in patients showing signs of disease activity. TCRbeta repertoire diversity, by inverse Simpson index, was decreased in IBD patients compared with their healthy co-twins. The results gave no support for a single strong signal or clonotype linked to IBD. Background noise and inter-individual variability may have been introduced into the repertoires by the differing immunosuppressive treatments among patients. The analysis was unable to tell apart different T cell subtypes.

From each donor, an approximately 2.3 ml peripheral blood sample was collected into PAXgene tubes and kept at -80 degrees C. Without T cell sorting, total RNA was isolated from whole blood using the PAXgene blood miRNA kit on an automated QIAcube. Deep TCRalpha and TCRbeta repertoire profiling with unique molecular barcoding was performed on peripheral blood of monozygotic twin pairs concordant or discordant for inflammatory bowel disease. For every twin pair, smoking habits were documented, and each individual was categorised as a current, former or never smoker. Turning to this clonotype: The antigen it recognizes is unknown.

The library relied on 5' RACE. The input for every TCR library was around 4,000 ng of total RNA. For each sample, cDNA synthesis was carried out in eight separate reactions using SMARTScribe reverse transcriptase. During cDNA synthesis, unique molecular identifiers containing a 6-nucleotide sample barcode were introduced by template switching. Two nested PCRs of approximately 16 and 9 cycles amplified the TCRalpha and TCRbeta cDNA, and bead purification followed each PCR. Before amplification, the cDNA was treated with uracil DNA-glycosylase and purified using the QIAquick PCR purification kit. The second PCR added Illumina TruSeq-compatible adapters along with sample-specific barcodes. Library quality and concentration were assessed using TapeStation and Qubit, and approximately 5 ng of each library was pooled. The pooled libraries were sequenced with 2 x 100 bp reads and custom sequencing primers on an Illumina HiSeq2500 single-index Rapid Run. The published analysis was carried out like this. MiGEC version 1.2.6 was used for UMI-based consensus assembly, which corrected PCR and sequencing errors. MiXCR version 2.1.1 handled V(D)J alignment, clonotype assembly and CDR3 extraction. To normalise gene usage, clonotype sharing and MAIT/NKT TCR abundance, the analysis used the top 1000, 10 000 and 20 000 clonotypes per sample. Diversity was computed as the inverse Simpson index with the vegan R package after downsampling to 27 000 UMIs. Statistical testing used paired Mann-Whitney U tests on the discordant twin pairs and applied Benjamini-Hochberg correction for multiple testing. TCRdb reprocessed the reads, so every CDR3 protein sequence counts as one entry and DNA is not shown. In this record, the V and J calls reflect TCRdb's handling and not the investigators' own analysis. This sample's clone table shows approximately 120,000 distinct CDR3 sequences. Together, the top ten hold around 12% of the sample.

The germline V gene sets CDR1 to SNHLY and CDR2 to FYNNEI. Taken from cysteine to phenylalanine, the CDR3 has 14 residues. No DNA sequence is on record. This TCR was sampled from a human donor with ulcerative colitis or Crohn's disease, or a healthy co-twin of an affected twin (not recorded which). The rearrangement joined TRBV2 to TRBJ2-3; there is no DNA to check the TCRdb D call of TRBD2. The specimen sequenced was blood. The CDR3 region reads CANSEREEGDTQYF.